The next 10 T cell receptor beta chains were all read from a single sample in a study of regulatory T cells in long-lasting Graves disease. The time point: newly diagnosed GD, antithyroid drugs for less than 3 months. Generation of the TCR library employed RNA extracted from PBMCs. To make TCR beta libraries, researchers used iRepertoire HTBI primers and Arm-PCR of CDR3 regions. TCRdb re-called the multiplex PCR reads through MiXCR, storing one row per CDR3 protein. The sample includes approximately 400,000 distinct CDR3 sequences, about 15% of them seen just once. The sample was also reused in another study, on T cells in Graves' hyperthyroidism and ophthalmopathy.

Source: peripheral blood mononuclear cells (PBMCs), taken at new diagnosis, from a patient treated with antithyroid drugs. The source is a woman in her thirties with Graves disease.

This clonotype showed up just a few times. This chain joins TRBV4-1 and TRBJ2-3; TRBD1 aligns across 7 bases. Germline-derived CDR1 and CDR2 are MGHRA and YSYEKL. This CDR3 comprises 17 residues. J lost 2 bases, V lost 1 base, and 9 bases had no gene match. CDR3 bases: TGCGCCAGCAGCCAAGGACCACTAGGGACAGACACAGATACGCAGTATTTT. Translated: CASSQGPLGTDTDTQYF.

As to this clonotype: This sequence may be a read error, since a much larger clone differs from it by one base. The chain employs TRBV6-5 and TRBJ2-7; TRBD2 is a possible D gene (6 bases). Per germline, CDR1 MNHEY and CDR2 SVGAGI. The V and J ends lost 2 bases and 4 bases respectively, with 9 bases between them. The length of the CDR3 is 13 residues. CDR3 protein: CASSYGGLYEQYF. The DNA of the CDR3 is TGTGCCAGCAGTTACGGGGGGTTATACGAGCAGTACTTC.

This rearrangement joins TRBV19 to TRBJ1-1, with D hard to call. CDR3 length equals 16 residues. CDR1 and CDR2 (germline): LNHDA, SQIVND (reference sequence). Between the trimmed V and J ends, which lost 7 bases and 0 bases, there was a span of 18 bases. The CDR3 nucleotides are TGTGCCAGTACCCTGGCCCTGAGGTCCCTGAACACTGAAGCTTTCTTT. Translating gives CASTLALRSLNTEAFF.

This clonotype was detected ten times or more. The rearrangement uses TRBV27 and TRBJ2-3; TRBD2 is a possible D gene (5 bases). The germline V gene has CDR1 MNHEY and CDR2 SMNVEV (reference sequence). The CDR3 loop spans 15 amino acids. Trimming cost V 3 bases and J 3 bases, with 13 bases left between them. CDR3 sequence (DNA): TGTGCCAGCAGTTTTGGGGAGTTGTTAACAGATACGCAGTATTTT. Protein product: CASSFGELLTDTQYF.

V gene TRBV5-6 combines with J gene TRBJ2-1; either TRBD1 or TRBD2 may supply D (5 bases each). The CDR3 has 12 residues. Germline CDR1 and CDR2: SGHDT and YYEEEE. V lost 4 bases and J 8 bases, leaving 10 bases between the germline ends. CDR3: CASSGTLDEQFF. DNA of the CDR3: TGTGCCAGCAGCGGGACCCTAGATGAGCAGTTCTTC. Based on the CDR3 plus reference TRBV5-6 and TRBJ2-1, the full variable domain is DAGVTQSPTHLIKTRGQQVTLRCSPKSGHDTVSWYQQALGQGPQFIFQYYEEEERQRGNFPDRFSGHQFPNYSSELNVNALLLGDSALYLCASSGTLDEQFFGPGTRLTVL.

The chain carries TRBV7-3 and TRBJ1-2, with 7 positions matching TRBD1. V shed 5 bases, J shed 3 bases, and the junction held 6 bases outside the gene matches. This CDR3 has 14 residues. Germline loops: CDR1 SGHTA, CDR2 FQGTGA. In nucleotides, the CDR3 is TGTGCCAGCAGCCCAGGGGGGGACGACTATGGCTACACCTTC. This codes for CASSPGGDDYGYTF.

V and J are TRBV11-2 and TRBJ2-2, with TRBD2 identical over 11 bases. The CDR3 loop spans 16 amino acids. J was trimmed by 4 bases and V by 5 bases; bases with no gene match: 6. CDR1 and CDR2 from the germline V gene are SGHAT and FQNNGV. CDR3 loop: CASSPRLAGRTGELFF. Here the CDR3 DNA reads TGTGCCAGCAGCCCCCGACTAGCGGGACGCACCGGGGAGCTGTTTTTT.

This clonotype appeared many times. This chain uses TRBV30 with TRBJ2-7; TRBD2 agrees at 8 bases. V trimming: 5 bases; J trimming: 4 bases; junction bases outside the gene matches: 7. This CDR3 is 13 amino acids long. Per germline, CDR1 GTSNPN and CDR2 SVGIG (reference sequence). The CDR3 DNA follows: TGTGCCTGGGCCCGGGAGGGCCCGTACGAGCAGTACTTC. Protein product: CAWAREGPYEQYF.

V is TRBV7-9 and J is TRBJ1-3, with D possibly TRBD1 on 6 matching bases. The CDR3 has 14 residues. V shed 4 bases and J shed 1 base, with 8 bases lying between them. The germline V gene encodes CDR1 SEHNR and CDR2 FQNEAQ (reference sequence). The DNA for the CDR3 is TGTGCCAGCAGCTCCGGGACATCTGGAAACACCATATATTTT. It translates to CASSSGTSGNTIYF.

V is TRBV10-3 and J is TRBJ2-3; 10 bases line up with TRBD2. This CDR3 is built from 16 residues. V lost 7 bases and J lost 5; bases outside the gene matches: 12. The germline gives CDR1 ENHRY, CDR2 SYGVKD. The CDR3 loop reads CAIKGGSGRKGDTQYF. As DNA, the CDR3 is TGTGCCATCAAAGGAGGTAGCGGGAGGAAAGGAGATACGCAGTATTTT.